This note documents a single T cell receptor beta chain sequence. Its binding antigen is unknown. Per-base qualities were not stored, and no clone one base away is much larger. V is reduced by 4 bases and J by 4 bases, leaving a spacing of 16 bases between them. The CDR3 holds 15 amino acids from the cysteine to the phenylalanine. Only the CDR3 DNA stays, 45 bases, in frame from base 1. In the germline V gene (reference sequence), CDR1 corresponds to MNHEY and CDR2 to SMNVEV. The method was the immunoSEQ multiplex PCR assay. TCRdb carries this immuneACCESS record with in-frame sequences only. Its versions omit some clonotypes, under half of them owing to an unresolved V gene in the studies checked, with the rest unexplained. This sample is represented by about 38,000 clones; roughly 91% of them were singletons. The top ten clonotypes cover 0.35% to 0.45% of the sample. This specimen comes from a study of T cell changes during pregnancy in multiple sclerosis (dated by TCRdb to between 2018 and 2020). Broadly, across the study: The study looked at changes in the T cell repertoire across pregnancy in women with multiple sclerosis.

This sequence was found in a female donor in good health, enrolled as a control in a pregnancy study. The material sequenced was CD4+ T cells from peripheral blood mononuclear cells, taken after pregnancy. The chain is assembled from TRBV27 and TRBJ1-2; the D gene identity is not certain. The sequence in DNA is TGTGCCAGCAGTTCTCTGGACGGGAGAAGCTATGGCTACACCTTC. The translation is CASSSLDGRSYGYTF.